The source of this T cell receptor (beta chain) is a study of regulatory T cells in long-lasting Graves disease. As to time point: persistent/refractory GD, antithyroid drugs over 5 years with positive TRAb. Following extraction of RNA from PBMCs, that RNA was used to make the TCR library. Germline trimming cut 4 bases from V and 6 bases from J; bases unmatched to any gene: 5. CDR3 length: 15 amino acids. CDR1 is SGHRS, CDR2 YFSETQ, per germline. Arm-PCR of CDR3 regions with iRepertoire HTBI primers generated TCR beta libraries. TCRdb re-derived calls from the multiplex PCR reads in MiXCR, one entry per CDR3 protein. The sample shows around 510,000 distinct CDR3 sequences, around 21% of them seen only once.

J is TRBJ2-1 and V is TRBV5-1; 12 bases match TRBD2. The material sequenced was peripheral blood mononuclear cells (PBMCs), taken when the disease was refractory, from a patient treated with antithyroid drugs. This TCR came from a female donor with Graves disease. CDR3 coding DNA: TGCGCCAGCAGCCGCGGACTAGCGGGGTTCAATGAGCAGTTCTTC. This sequence encodes CASSRGLAGFNEQFF.